The rows below give T cell receptor beta chains drawn from one sample of a study of T cell repertoires in cytomegalovirus infection. The antigens of these receptors remain unknown. Each CDR3 protein is one row after TCRdb ran MiXCR on the reads. This table holds 680,000 or so distinct CDR3 sequences, around 35% found once. The source material was cultured PBMCs, sampled from culture after CMV antigen stimulation. The receptor source for this set is a human donor in good health (CMV status not recorded). Some clones in this sample may be carry-over from other donors' samples. CDR3s leave out the opening cysteine and the closing phenylalanine or tryptophan. The order of the fields is V gene, J gene, CDR3 protein.

>TRBV20-1|TRBJ2-3
SARTSGGTDTQY
>TRBV20-1|TRBJ2-3
SAREAGGGYTQY
>TRBV7-2|TRBJ2-1
ASSLGLPSNEQF
>TRBV20-1|TRBJ1-1
SARAGQGSTEAF
>TRBV20-1|TRBJ2-7
SAATSGSYEQY
>TRBV7-9|TRBJ2-3
ASSPDLVQDTQY
>TRBV7-2|TRBJ1-5
ASSLAGGQPQH
>TRBV20-1|TRBJ2-3
SAPGGLARATDTQY
>TRBV10-3|TRBJ1-2
ATRDSSRILYGYT
>TRBV12-3/TRBV12-4|TRBJ1-1
ASRTSQGSMTEAF
>TRBV7-2|TRBJ1-5
ASSPPEGPQH
>TRBV7-6|TRBJ2-7
ASSLRATSSYEQY
>TRBV7-2|TRBJ2-1
ASSLGGSVGNEQF
>TRBV27|TRBJ1-5
ASSISRGSNQPQH
>TRBV19|TRBJ1-1
ASSRQGALGTEAF
>TRBV7-2|TRBJ2-1
ASSLPGGAASGASYNEQF
>TRBV7-9|TRBJ2-2
ASSLGKAGPNTGELF
>TRBV5-1|TRBJ1-2
ASSLRSPRSNYGYT
>TRBV6-1|TRBJ2-5
ASSYLGHQETQY
>TRBV10-3|TRBJ1-1
AISVLPRGQAWRFDTEAF
>TRBV12-3/TRBV12-4|TRBJ2-2
ASSSAGGLAGELF
>TRBV7-2|TRBJ2-7
ASSIRTGKSYEQY
>TRBV12-3/TRBV12-4|TRBJ2-6
ASSRAGANVLT
>TRBV20-1|TRBJ2-1
SVLGPDSEQF
>TRBV15|TRBJ1-1
ATSRAGAMNTEAF
>TRBV12-3/TRBV12-4|TRBJ2-7
ASRGDFSGAYEQY
>TRBV15|TRBJ1-2
ATSSTPPYHYGYT
>TRBV29-1|TRBJ2-1
SATSGGAWEQF
>TRBV7-8|TRBJ1-5
ASSPQPGAHQPQH
>TRBV4-1|TRBJ2-5
ASSQAGTGEETQY
>TRBV4-2|TRBJ2-7
ASSQDRGVAEQY
>TRBV12-3/TRBV12-4|TRBJ1-6
ASSTGQYNSPLH
>TRBV19|TRBJ2-5
ASSSRRVQETQY
>TRBV20-1|TRBJ2-3
SDRDSGLAQIADTQY
>TRBV11-2|TRBJ1-1
ASSLRGLGDTEAF
>TRBV4-1|TRBJ1-5
ASSQWRDRDQPQH
>TRBV4-1|TRBJ1-4
ASSFSPKRYEKLF
>TRBV19|TRBJ2-2
ASSPTFTGELF
>TRBV4-1|TRBJ1-5
ASSQEGLGTGGPSNQPQH
>TRBV19|TRBJ2-5
ARIRLAGVLETQY
>TRBV20-1|TRBJ2-7
SARDIEGAGEQY
>TRBV19|TRBJ2-1
ASSTEAGDEQF
>TRBV5-6|TRBJ2-1
ASSYIDRAHEQF
>TRBV20-1|TRBJ1-1
SANRQNTEAF
>TRBV7-8|TRBJ2-3
ASRRTPGTRSTDTQY
>TRBV6-1|TRBJ2-3
ASSRSSGGAVDTQY
>TRBV7-2|TRBJ2-3
ASSPRPYTDTQY
>TRBV11-2|TRBJ2-7
ASSLTRVGDHEQY
>TRBV6-5|TRBJ1-2
ASSRGQLPNYGYT
>TRBV27|TRBJ2-5
ASSLSAGGETQY
>TRBV7-2|TRBJ2-5
ASSSPRWVSLAGVIPLETQY
>TRBV7-2|TRBJ1-1
ASSSGEDTEAF
>TRBV7-2|TRBJ2-1
ASSLGPSGNYNEQF
>TRBV27|TRBJ2-1
ASSLSSRGDEQF
>TRBV3-1|TRBJ1-6
ASSYRQGASPLH
>TRBV20-1|TRBJ2-7
SAREAASEQY
>TRBV20-1|TRBJ1-2
SAFLRPGPNGYT
>TRBV6-1|TRBJ2-3
ASSEGAGNTDTQY
>TRBV12-3/TRBV12-4|TRBJ2-7
ASSFGAVGEQY
>TRBV6-2/TRBV6-3|TRBJ2-7
ASTPPPGGWGRSYEQY